The TCR beta chain described here comes from a study of cytomegalovirus exposure and HLA in healthy donors. Looking at the study overall: About 79 million unique TCRs from HLA-typed donors were held in an early data release.

Broader study findings: Sequence variants that were highly shared formed a cluster that was likely a sequencing artifact.

The CDR3 covers 15 residues. V lost 2 bases and J 5 bases, leaving 12 bases between the germline ends. The germline gives CDR1 LNHDA, CDR2 SQIVND (reference sequence). Both 60 Vbeta primers and 13 Jbeta primers went into the PCR. Here immunoSEQ multiplex PCR was the method, and the copy in TCRdb shows in-frame clones only, minus some. Of roughly 130,000 clones listed, approximately 86% are singletons. On this clone: As yet, its antigen is unknown.

What was sequenced was PBMCs. This clonotype was obtained from a boy between 5 and 17 years old in good health and CMV-seronegative. This rearrangement joins TRBV19 to TRBJ2-2; D is perhaps TRBD1 (7 bases). The CDR3 nucleotides are TGTGCCAGTAGTATAAACAGGGGAGGAACCGGGGAGCTGTTTTTT. This sequence encodes CASSINRGGTGELFF.